These 20 T cell receptor beta chains were all obtained from the same sample, sequenced in a study of T cell clonality in common variable immunodeficiency. Clones were read by immunoSEQ multiplex PCR, and TCRdb kept only the in-frame ones, dropping some. The sample has about 66,000 clones, none seen only once. Source material: peripheral blood mononuclear cells. These receptors came from a person between 18 and 69 years old in good health.

The table lists this clone with many counts. From the germline J gene comes the end of the CDR3, since the read stops 3 residues before it. This chain uses TRBV19 with TRBJ1-1; the D gene is possibly TRBD1 (5 bases). Deletions cut 2 bases from V and 3 bases from J, with 13 bases between. Per germline, CDR1 LNHDA and CDR2 SQIVND (reference sequence). The CDR3 totals 15 residues. The CDR3: CASSILGVLDTEAFF. Partial CDR3 DNA: TGTGCCAGTAGTATATTAGGGGTGCTGGACACTGAA.

On this clone: The DNA ends 3 residues before the CDR3 does, and the rest of the CDR3 is filled in from the germline J gene. This chain connects TRBV7-3 to TRBJ1-2; no clear D gene. The CDR3 extends over 14 amino acids. Germline assignment: CDR1 SGHTA and CDR2 FQGTGA. CDR3 bases read: TGTGCCAGCAGCCAAGCGGGGTCCTACAATGAC. Amino acid sequence: CASSQAGSYND. The entire CDR3 reads CASSQAGSYNDYTF.

This clone was seen repeatedly, ten times or more. The read ends 3 residues before the CDR3 terminus; that terminus is restored from the germline J gene. The rearrangement joins TRBV20-1 to TRBJ2-7, with TRBD1 matching over 10 bases. Germline V gives CDR1 DFQATT, CDR2 SNEGSKA (reference sequence). This CDR3 is built from 14 residues. V was clipped by 3 bases and J by 5 bases; unmatched bases: 7. The CDR3 here is CSARETGGWNEQYF. CDR3 DNA (partial): TGCAGTGCTAGGGAGACAGGGGGCTGGAACGAG.

There are many counts of this clone. The read comes to an end 3 residues before the CDR3 does, leaving the germline J gene to fill in the end. The V gene is TRBV27, the J gene TRBJ1-2; D remains ambiguous. The V end lost 2 bases, the J end lost 6 bases, and 16 bases lay between the germline ends. Germline V gene data show CDR1 as MNHEY and CDR2 as SMNVEV (reference sequence). The CDR3 contains 15 residues. Incomplete CDR3 DNA: TGTGCCAGCAGTTTAATTAAGGGTAGTGGAGATGGC. Amino acids: CASSLIKGSGDG. The full CDR3 is CASSLIKGSGDGYTF.

In regard to this clone: The read gets to within 3 residues of the CDR3 end, and the germline J gene fills in the rest. The chain employs TRBV30 and TRBJ2-4; 7 nucleotides match TRBD1. The germline CDR1 and CDR2 sequences are GTSNPN and SVGIG (reference sequence). The CDR3 runs 13 residues. The CDR3 protein is CAWSGYRDSGQYF. The CDR3 DNA, read in part, is TGTGCCTGGAGTGGCTACCGGGACAGTGGT.

This clone was picked up many times. The CDR3 extends 3 residues past the end of the read, so its final part is completed from the germline J gene. The chain is built from TRBV14 and TRBJ2-5; D is perhaps TRBD1 (6 bases). Germline values: CDR1 SGHDN, CDR2 FVKESK. With 3 bases removed from V and 4 bases from J, the gap between germline ends came to 15 bases. This CDR3 comprises 15 residues. The DNA read from the CDR3 is TGTGCCAGCAGCCATTTCCAGGGGCTTTCAGAGACC. Translating gives CASSHFQGLSET. The entire CDR3 protein reads CASSHFQGLSETQYF.

At least ten counts were recorded for this clone. The observed sequence ends 3 residues before the CDR3 terminus, with the missing tail filled in from the germline J gene. The chain employs TRBV29-1 and TRBJ1-1; D is unclear. CDR1 SQVTM and CDR2 ANQGSEA come from the germline V gene. The CDR3 sequence is 11 residues long. The CDR3 DNA, read in part, is TGCAGCGTTGATGCGAATACCAAA. Translation gives CSVDANTK. The complete CDR3 reads CSVDANTKAFF.

This clone was seen many times. The read halts 3 residues ahead of the CDR3 end, with the missing end drawn from the germline J gene. The V and J genes are TRBV20-1 and TRBJ2-2; 7 bases are shared with TRBD1. CDR3 length equals 15 residues. Germline V gives CDR1 DFQATT, CDR2 SNEGSKA (reference sequence). After removal of 1 base from V and 6 bases from J, the junction contained 8 bases not matched to a gene. CDR3: CSARVLTGTAGELFF. The covered CDR3 bases are TGCAGTGCTAGAGTGTTGACAGGGACGGCCGGGGAG.

This clone showed up many times. Sequencing ends 3 residues short of the CDR3 end; the germline J gene provides the rest. The chain couples TRBV2 to TRBJ1-2; 7 bases are shared with TRBD1. CDR1 and CDR2 (germline): SNHLY, FYNNEI. V shed 1 base and J 6 bases; nucleotides not matched to a gene: 8. The CDR3 extends over 15 amino acids. The CDR3 sequence is CASSEVAGGLDGYTF. The part of the CDR3 DNA that was read is TGTGCCAGCAGTGAAGTGGCAGGGGGGTTGGATGGC. The whole variable domain, remainder taken from reference TRBV2 and TRBJ1-2, is EPEVTQTPSHQVTQMGQEVILRCVPISNHLYFYWYRQILGQKVEFLVSFYNNEISEKSEIFDDQFSVERPDGSNFTLKIRSTKLEDSAMYFCASSEVAGGLDGYTFGSGTRLTVV.

The table lists this clone with many counts. The sequence runs out 3 residues before the end of the CDR3; the remainder is reconstructed from the germline J gene. This chain links TRBV9 with TRBJ2-3; the match to TRBD2 covers 7 bases. The CDR3 consists of 15 residues. Germline V gene lookup returns CDR1 SGDLS and CDR2 YYNGEE. V lost 0 bases and J lost 1; bases outside the gene matches: 2. The CDR3 bases that were read are TGTGCCAGCAGCGTAGCTAGCGGACGCACAGATACG. Translating gives CASSVASGRTDT. The CDR3 in full is CASSVASGRTDTQYF.

This clone came up many times. The read ends 3 residues shy of where the CDR3 ends; the end is completed using the germline J gene. The genes are TRBV20-1 and TRBJ2-7; no clear D. In germline, CDR1 is DFQATT, CDR2 SNEGSKA (reference sequence). The CDR3 runs 10 residues. V lost 6 bases and J 3 bases, leaving 6 bases between the germline ends. The CDR3 reads CSARYYEQYF. The sequenced part of the CDR3 DNA is TGCAGTGCCCGGTACTACGAG.

There are many counts of this clone. The CDR3 end lies 3 residues beyond the end of the read and is filled in from the germline J gene. The rearrangement joins TRBV19 to TRBJ1-5; 9 bases agree with TRBD1. Trimming removed 8 bases from V and 6 bases from J; junction bases left unmatched: 11. Germline assignment: CDR1 LNHDA and CDR2 SQIVND (reference sequence). CDR3 length: 15 amino acids. The CDR3 region is CASCSRDRAGQPQHF. The covered CDR3 bases are TGTGCCAGTTGTAGTCGGGACAGGGCGGGTCAGCCC.

This clone has at least ten counts. Read data end 3 residues before the CDR3 end; the end is taken from the germline J gene. The J gene is TRBJ2-3, the V gene TRBV4-2, with TRBD1 matching 7 bases. Trimming took 1 base from V and 2 from J; bases not matched to a gene: 3. This CDR3 has 15 amino acids. The germline V gene has CDR1 LGHNA and CDR2 YNFKEQ. The part of the CDR3 DNA that was read is TGTGCCAGCAGCCAAGCACAGGGGAACACAGATACG. Translated, it gives CASSQAQGNTDT. The full CDR3 protein is CASSQAQGNTDTQYF.

At least ten counts were recorded for this clone. The read terminates 3 residues before the CDR3 end, so the remaining end is supplied by the germline J gene. The rearrangement links TRBV7-9 to TRBJ2-7; a weak D match, TRBD2 (6 bases). Germline V lookup: CDR1 SEHNR, CDR2 FQNEAQ (reference sequence). CDR3 length: 12 residues. Between the trimmed V and J ends, which lost 7 bases and 2 bases, there was a span of 9 bases. The CDR3 sequence is CASMGGPYEQYF. The CDR3 DNA, read in part, is TGTGCCAGCATGGGGGGTCCCTACGAG.

Of note for this clone: Coverage ceases 3 residues before the CDR3 finishes, and the germline J gene fills in the end. The rearrangement joins TRBV7-9 to TRBJ1-2; D not certain. Germline CDR1 reads SEHNR; CDR2 reads FQNEAQ (reference sequence). The CDR3 covers 11 residues. The covered CDR3 bases are TGTGCCAGCAGCTTAGACTACGAC. Protein product: CASSLDYD. The whole CDR3 protein is CASSLDYDYTF.

The sample holds many counts of this clone. The CDR3 end lies 3 residues beyond the end of the read and is filled in from the germline J gene. The rearrangement links TRBV2 to TRBJ2-3; tentative D call: TRBD1 (6 bases). V was shortened by 8 bases and J by 4 bases, with 19 bases between the two germline ends. From germline, CDR1 is SNHLY and CDR2 FYNNEI. The CDR3 covers 15 residues. Partial CDR3 DNA: TGTGCCAGCTCCAGACCAGGGGTTGAAGCAGATACG. It encodes CASSRPGVEADT. The whole CDR3 protein reads CASSRPGVEADTQYF.

This clone was detected ten times or more. The chain's CDR3 is CASSLEADSNQPQHF. The covered CDR3 bases are TGCGCCAGCAGCTTGGAGGCGGATAGCAATCAGCCC. The V call is TRBV5-1, the J call TRBJ1-5; no reliable D call. The read is 3 residues too short to cover the CDR3 end, so that end is filled in from the germline J gene. The V end lost 0 bases, the J end lost 0 bases, and 7 bases lay between the germline ends. Germline CDR1 SGHRS, CDR2 YFSETQ. The CDR3 sequence is 15 residues long.

This clone was detected many times. The chain's CDR3 is CASSPRPTPDNYGYTF. The CDR3 DNA, read in part, is TGTGCCAGCTCACCACGTCCGACACCAGATAACTATGGC. J is TRBJ1-2 and V is TRBV18; D not certain. The missing CDR3 end, 3 residues past where the read stops, is filled in from the germline J gene. V was pared by 1 base and J by 1 base, with 13 bases between. Germline assignment: CDR1 KGHSH and CDR2 LQKENI. The CDR3 totals 16 residues.

This clone was picked up many times. The read falls 3 residues short of the CDR3 end, and the missing part is taken from the germline J gene. The genes are TRBV12-3 or TRBV12-4 and TRBJ2-7; no clear D gene. The CDR3 length is 12 residues. Trimming stripped 2 bases from V and 4 bases from J, with 6 bases between. The sequenced CDR3 bases are TGTGCCAGCAGTTTACTTATTTACGAG. Its translation is CASSLLIYE. The whole CDR3 protein is CASSLLIYEQYF.

This clone appeared many times. The read terminates 3 residues ahead of where the CDR3 ends, so the germline J gene completes it. The chain has TRBV27 and TRBJ1-2, with TRBD1 identical over 7 bases. CDR1 is MNHEY and CDR2 is SMNVEV in the germline V gene (reference sequence). The trim removed 5 bases at V and 7 bases at J, leaving 7 bases unmatched. This CDR3 region has 13 residues. CDR3 sequence reads: CASSLRGPAGYTF. The CDR3 bases that were read are TGTGCCAGCAGTCTAAGGGGGCCCGCTGGC.